The 6 T cell receptor beta chains reported below all come from one sample, sequenced in a study of beta chain features in type 1 diabetes. Overall study results and limits: People with Type 1 diabetes carried modestly yet significantly shorter TCRB CDR3s in all four CD4+ subsets.

What these receptors recognize is not known. Sequenced material consisted of expressed TCRB transcripts (all of the isolated RNA was reverse transcribed). This table comes from immunoSEQ multiplex PCR, and its TCRdb copy is limited to in-frame clones, with some not included. The sample has under 150,000 clones; 9% are singletons. The specimen sequenced was central memory CD4+ T cells from blood. These receptors originate from a man younger than 45 with type 1 diabetes.

This chain connects TRBV29-1 to TRBJ1-1; a weak D match, TRBD1 (6 bases). The V gene's germline CDR1 is SQVTM and CDR2 ANQGSEA. The CDR3 sequence is 13 residues long. Trimming left V 2 bases short and J 2 bases short, with 9 bases between. The CDR3 protein is CSVEQGINTEAFF. DNA of the CDR3: TGCAGCGTTGAACAGGGGATAAACACTGAAGCTTTCTTT.

This clone was observed at least ten times. The gene calls are TRBV7-9 and TRBJ2-3; possibly TRBD2 for D (6 bases). Per germline, CDR1 SEHNR and CDR2 FQNEAQ (reference sequence). The CDR3 covers 14 residues. V gave up 1 base and J gave up 4 bases, with 9 bases separating them. CDR3: CASSLVAGPDTQYF. DNA of the CDR3: TGTGCCAGCAGCTTAGTTGCGGGGCCAGATACGCAGTATTTT.

The J gene is TRBJ2-7, the V gene TRBV13; TRBD2 aligns across 9 bases. V shed 3 bases, J shed 4 bases, and the junction held 4 bases outside the gene matches. Germline-derived CDR1 and CDR2 are PRHDT and FYEKMQ (reference sequence). This CDR3 comprises 14 residues. CDR3 sequence (DNA): TGTGCCAGCAGCTTTAGCGGGGGACCTTACGAGCAGTACTTC. Protein: CASSFSGGPYEQYF.

V and J are TRBV12-5 and TRBJ2-7, with a weak D call TRBD2 (6 bases). CDR3 length: 16 amino acids. Germline V gene lookup returns CDR1 LGHNT and CDR2 FRNRAP. Trimming stripped 4 bases from V and 3 bases from J, with 19 bases between. CDR3 loop: CASGSGGRLGGYEQYF. In nucleotides, the CDR3 is TGTGCTAGTGGTTCCGGAGGCCGCCTCGGGGGCTACGAGCAGTACTTC.

This clone showed up just a few times. The chain is built from TRBV7-3 and TRBJ2-3; 10 bases fit TRBD2. Germline V gene sequence: CDR1 SGHTA, CDR2 FQGTGA. The CDR3 is 16 residues long. V gave up 2 bases and J gave up 2 bases; unmatched junction bases: 4. In DNA form, the CDR3 reads TGTGCCAGCAGCTTAGATAGCGGGGGGCTCACAGATACGCAGTATTTT. Amino acids: CASSLDSGGLTDTQYF.

This clone occurred a few times. The chain couples TRBV6-6 to TRBJ2-1; 11 bases map to TRBD1. The V gene end was trimmed by 5 bases and the J gene end by 8 bases; junction bases not matched to a gene: 8. Germline-derived CDR1 and CDR2 are MNHNY and SVGAGI (reference sequence). This CDR3 is built from 15 residues. CDR3 bases: TGTGCCAGCAGTCGGACAGGGGGCGACGTGGATGAGCAGTTCTTC. It translates to CASSRTGGDVDEQFF.